This TCR beta chain was sequenced in a study of Graves' ophthalmopathy and Graves' hyperthyroidism. Additional autoimmune diseases, uncontrolled infections, pregnancy or lactation disqualified patients. Clinical symptoms, serum thyroxine, TRAb, thyroid ultrasound and orbital computed tomography determined diagnosis. Overall study findings and caveats: The model flagged ophthalmopathy progression at over 60% sensitivity and about 72% specificity.

The authors amplified TCR beta CDR3 regions, and they did so from RNA transcripts for repertoire sequencing. First-round RT-PCR employed HTBI primers, with a second-round multiplex PCR after it. MiXCR, run by TCRdb on the multiplex PCR reads, gives a single entry per CDR3 protein. The data contain roughly 1.1 million distinct CDR3 sequences, less than 45% of them singletons. On this clonotype itself: What it recognizes is unknown.

The sequence came from an adult man with Graves' hyperthyroidism. The material sequenced was peripheral blood or thyroid tissue (not recorded which).

The DNA of the CDR3 is TGTGCCAGCAGCCCAATGGGCGGCTATGGCTACACCTTC. Amino acid sequence: CASSPMGGYGYTF. The chain is built from TRBV16 and TRBJ1-2; D unclear. V shed 4 bases and J shed 4 bases, with 10 bases lying between them. Germline loops: CDR1 KGHSY, CDR2 FQNENV. This CDR3 has 13 residues. Filled out from reference TRBV16 and TRBJ1-2, the complete variable domain reads GEEVAQTPKHLVRGEGQKAKLYCAPIKGHSYVFWYQQVLKNEFKFLISFQNENVFDETGMPKERFSAKCLPNSPCSLEIQATKLEDSAVYFCASSPMGGYGYTFGSGTRLTVV.